The 11 T cell receptor beta chains given below trace back to one sample, sequenced in a study of shared clonotypes between healthy human individuals. Assay: immunoSEQ multiplex PCR; the TCRdb copy retains only in-frame clones and omits some. The sample holds under 1,100,000 clones; roughly 80% are singletons and the top ten take around 1.5%. The specimen was memory CD4+ T cells sorted from blood. Subset defined: CD45RA-negative fraction. These receptors were taken from a man between 18 and 35 years old in good health.

This clone was found once. The chain employs TRBV5-1 and TRBJ2-6; 7 nucleotides agree with TRBD2. The CDR3 is made up of 15 amino acids. The V and J ends lost 4 bases and 3 bases, in that order; junction bases with no gene match: 4. The germline V gene has CDR1 SGHRS and CDR2 YFSETQ. DNA of the CDR3: TGCGCCAGCAGCGGTGCGGGGGTTGGGGCCAACGTCCTGACTTTC. Its translation: CASSGAGVGANVLTF.

The chain combines TRBV5-6 with TRBJ2-7; D is perhaps TRBD1 (6 bases). Germline CDR1 SGHDT, CDR2 YYEEEE. The CDR3 covers 14 residues. V shed 0 bases and J shed 9 bases, with 16 bases lying between them. This CDR3 is CASSLGQGKMVQYF. CDR3 nucleotide sequence: TGTGCCAGCAGCTTGGGTCAGGGGAAAATGGTGCAGTACTTC.

This chain joins TRBV7-9 and TRBJ1-1; D remains ambiguous. CDR1 and CDR2 (germline): SEHNR, FQNEAQ (reference sequence). Trimming left V 2 bases short and J 0 bases short, with 10 bases between. The CDR3 spans 15 residues. The CDR3 nucleotides are TGTGCCAGCAGCTTAATGGGAGCCGTGAACACTGAAGCTTTCTTT. Translating it yields CASSLMGAVNTEAFF. The complete variable domain, with remaining parts taken from reference TRBV7-9 and TRBJ1-1, reads DTGVSQNPRHKITKRGQNVTFRCDPISEHNRLYWYRQTLGQGPEFLTYFQNEAQLEKSRLLSDRFSAERPKGSFSTLEIQRTEQGDSAMYLCASSLMGAVNTEAFFGQGTRLTVV.

This sequence joins TRBV5-1 and TRBJ2-2; D is uncertain. The CDR3 covers 14 residues. Trimming took off 7 bases at V and 0 bases at J, with 10 bases between the two ends. Per germline, CDR1 SGHRS and CDR2 YFSETQ. The CDR3, as DNA: TGCGCCAGCCAGCCCCCCGCGAACACCGGGGAGCTGTTTTTT. This codes for CASQPPANTGELFF.

The V gene is TRBV5-6, the J gene TRBJ2-1; unclear D gene. V lost 0 bases to trimming and J lost 3 bases, with 16 bases between them. The CDR3 totals 17 residues. CDR1 is SGHDT, CDR2 YYEEEE, per germline. CDR3 residues: CASSLATTPQGYNEQFF. CDR3 nucleotides: TGTGCCAGCAGCTTGGCCACAACTCCCCAAGGCTACAATGAGCAGTTCTTC.

The CDR3 coding sequence is TGTGCCAGCAGCTTAGCTATAGGACAGGCATACAATGAGCAGTTCTTC. This sequence encodes CASSLAIGQAYNEQFF. The chain has TRBV7-2 and TRBJ2-1; 7 positions match TRBD1. V gave up 0 bases and J gave up 4 bases; unmatched junction bases: 6. The V gene's germline CDR1 is SGHTA and CDR2 FQGNSA. The CDR3 consists of 16 residues. The whole variable domain, remainder taken from reference TRBV7-2 and TRBJ2-1, is GAGVSQSPSNKVTEKGKDVELRCDPISGHTALYWYRQSLGQGLEFLIYFQGNSAPDKSGLPSDRFSAERTGGSVSTLTIQRTQQEDSAVYLCASSLAIGQAYNEQFFGPGTRLTVL.

The gene calls are TRBV5-1 and TRBJ2-7; TRBD1 aligns across 8 bases. Per the germline V gene, CDR1 is SGHRS and CDR2 is YFSETQ. This CDR3 has 17 residues. V trimming: 0 bases; J trimming: 0 bases; junction bases outside the gene matches: 8. DNA for the CDR3: TGCGCCAGCAGCTTGGGAGGTTCGGGACAGGTCTCCTACGAGCAGTACTTC. As protein: CASSLGGSGQVSYEQYF.

The chain joins TRBV27 to TRBJ1-1, with D uncertain. The CDR3 consists of 13 residues. The germline V gene encodes CDR1 MNHEY and CDR2 SMNVEV (reference sequence). The V end was cut by 4 bases, the J end by 2 bases, with 8 bases between. CDR3 sequence (DNA): TGTGCCAGCAGTTGGAAAGGCAACACTGAAGCTTTCTTT. Translating it yields CASSWKGNTEAFF.

The chain has TRBV7-9 and TRBJ1-1; 10 nucleotides match TRBD1. Germline values: CDR1 SEHNR, CDR2 FQNEAQ (reference sequence). Trimming removed 5 bases from V and 3 bases from J; junction bases left unmatched: 6. The CDR3 runs 15 residues. CDR3 coding DNA: TGTGCCAGCAGCCCAATGGACAGGGGGGACACTGAAGCTTTCTTT. It yields the protein CASSPMDRGDTEAFF. Based on the CDR3 plus reference TRBV7-9 and TRBJ1-1, the full variable domain is DTGVSQNPRHKITKRGQNVTFRCDPISEHNRLYWYRQTLGQGPEFLTYFQNEAQLEKSRLLSDRFSAERPKGSFSTLEIQRTEQGDSAMYLCASSPMDRGDTEAFFGQGTRLTVV.

This chain joins TRBV7-3 and TRBJ2-5; 7 bases fit TRBD2. Germline values: CDR1 SGHTA, CDR2 FQGTGA. This CDR3 comprises 15 residues. Losses at the gene ends were 5 bases for V and 5 bases for J; bases not matched to a gene: 11. CDR3 protein: CASSRTGGPWETQYF. The CDR3 DNA reads TGTGCCAGCAGCCGCACGGGGGGTCCTTGGGAGACCCAGTACTTC.

The sample holds many counts of this clone. The chain couples TRBV5-1 to TRBJ2-7, with D perhaps assigned TRBD1 or TRBD2 (6 bases each). Per germline, CDR1 SGHRS and CDR2 YFSETQ. This CDR3 has 14 residues. Trimming removed 3 bases from V and 2 bases from J, with 12 bases in between. The CDR3 nucleotides read TGCGCCAGCAGCTGGGGGGCGGGCGCCTACGAGCAGTACTTC. Its protein product is CASSWGAGAYEQYF.